Sequencing of this T cell receptor beta chain was carried out in a study of blood T cell repertoires in COVID-19. Sequencing was performed with immunoSEQ multiplex PCR; in TCRdb, only in-frame clones are kept and a portion is missing. This sample carries about 400,000 clones, around 89% of them seen once, and the ten largest clones take more than 4%. Germline-derived CDR1 and CDR2 are WSHSY and SAAADI. This CDR3 has 13 residues. Trimming at V came to 6 bases and at J to 0 bases, leaving 2 bases not matched to a gene. The chain uses TRBV10-2 and TRBJ2-7, with TRBD2 identical over 7 bases. What was sequenced was peripheral blood. The TCR originated in a woman aged 25 to 39 with acute or convalescent COVID-19. The CDR3 sequence is CASRSSGSYEQYF. The CDR3 region has the DNA TGCGCCAGCAGGTCTAGCGGCTCCTACGAGCAGTACTTC.